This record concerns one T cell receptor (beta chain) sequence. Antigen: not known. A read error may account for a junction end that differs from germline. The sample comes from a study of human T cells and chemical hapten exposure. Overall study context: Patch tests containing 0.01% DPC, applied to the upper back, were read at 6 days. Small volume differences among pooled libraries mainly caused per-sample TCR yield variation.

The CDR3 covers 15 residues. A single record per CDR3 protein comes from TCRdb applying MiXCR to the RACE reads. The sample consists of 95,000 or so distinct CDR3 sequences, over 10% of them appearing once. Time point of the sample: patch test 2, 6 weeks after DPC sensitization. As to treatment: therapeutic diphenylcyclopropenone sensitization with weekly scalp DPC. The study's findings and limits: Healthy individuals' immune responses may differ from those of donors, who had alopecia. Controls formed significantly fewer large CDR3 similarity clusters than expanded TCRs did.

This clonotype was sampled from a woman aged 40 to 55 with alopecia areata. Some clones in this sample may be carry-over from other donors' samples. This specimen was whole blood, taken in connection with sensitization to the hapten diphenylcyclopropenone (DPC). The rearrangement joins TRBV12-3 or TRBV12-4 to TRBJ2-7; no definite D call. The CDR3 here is CASSPQDTSAYELYF. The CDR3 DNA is TGTGCCAGCAGCCCGCAAGACACTTCGGCCTACGAGCTGTACTTC.